This is a list of T cell receptor beta chains from one sample in a study of T cell responses to AZD1222 COVID-19 vaccine. Assay used: immunoSEQ multiplex PCR; TCRdb lists only in-frame clones, some missing. The sample records 110,000 or so clones, about 88% being singletons. The material sequenced was peripheral blood, taken 28 days after the second AZD1222 dose. All receptors derive from an adult who received the AZD1222 COVID-19 vaccine. CDR3s include the opening cysteine and the closing phenylalanine or tryptophan. Each record gives: D gene, clone size, J gene, V gene, CDR3 protein, CDR3 DNA. D genes are given only for firm matches. Clone size is shown for a subset of rows, as once, few, many or a class of expanded clone.

>.|.|TRBJ2-3|TRBV19
CASSLPAGGADTQYF
TGTGCCAGTAGTCTCCCGGCGGGTGGCGCAGATACGCAGTATTTT
>.|.|TRBJ1-1|TRBV5-1
CASSLDKGMNTEAFF
TGCGCCAGCAGCTTGGATAAAGGGATGAACACTGAAGCTTTCTTT
>.|.|TRBJ1-1|TRBV4-1
CASSHSGEYAEAFF
TGCGCCAGCAGCCATTCAGGGGAGTACGCTGAAGCTTTCTTT
>.|few|TRBJ2-5|TRBV5-6
CASSPIAGETQYF
TGTGCCAGCAGCCCCATAGCTGGAGAGACCCAGTACTTC
>.|.|TRBJ2-4|TRBV21-1
CASSGRCVPGNIQYF
TGTGCCAGCAGCGGACGGTGCGTGCCGGGAAACATTCAGTACTTC
>.|.|TRBJ2-5|TRBV7-3
CASSLTGTGEAQYF
TGTGCCAGCAGCTTAACAGGGACGGGGGAGGCCCAGTACTTC
>TRBD1|.|TRBJ2-3|TRBV9
CASSVRVERWGSGGAGDTQYF
TGTGCCAGCAGCGTCCGAGTTGAGAGGTGGGGTTCAGGGGGCGCGGGAGATACGCAGTATTTT
>TRBD1|.|TRBJ2-5|TRBV3-1/TRBV3-2
CASSHSRGSETQYF
TGTGCCAGCAGCCATAGCAGGGGGTCAGAGACCCAGTACTTC
>.|.|TRBJ2-5|TRBV6-5
CASSYSTDAQETQYF
TGTGCCAGCAGTTACTCAACGGACGCCCAAGAGACCCAGTACTTC
>TRBD2|.|TRBJ2-3|TRBV15
CATSRVPTSGSLDTQYF
TGTGCCACCAGCAGAGTCCCTACTAGCGGGAGTTTAGATACGCAGTATTTT
>.|.|TRBJ1-1|TRBV30
CAWSVQGRGGANTEAFF
TGTGCCTGGAGTGTACAAGGGAGGGGAGGAGCGAACACTGAAGCTTTCTTT
>.|.|TRBJ2-6|TRBV19
CASSIGGVSGANVLTF
TGTGCCAGTAGTATAGGCGGGGTTTCTGGGGCCAACGTCCTGACTTTC
>.|.|TRBJ1-2|TRBV4-1
CASSQVSGAGYTF
TGCGCCAGCAGCCAAGTGTCGGGGGCCGGCTACACCTTC